The sample holds a few counts of the clone carrying this T cell receptor beta chain. Described time point: patch test 3, about 24 weeks after DPC sensitization. Treatment here: therapeutic diphenylcyclopropenone sensitization with weekly scalp DPC. The data originate from a study of human T cells and chemical hapten exposure. Germline assignment: CDR1 SQVTM and CDR2 ANQGSEA. Trimming pared 5 bases from V and 5 bases from J, leaving 10 bases between. This CDR3 has 12 residues. One entry per CDR3 protein results from TCRdb running MiXCR on the RACE reads. The top ten clones hold around 3.7% of a sample with some 79,000 distinct CDR3 sequences, under 14% of them seen once.

The material sequenced was whole blood, taken in connection with sensitization to the hapten diphenylcyclopropenone (DPC). The sequence derives from a woman aged 50 to 60 with alopecia areata. Some clones in this sample may be carry-over from other donors' samples. The chain has TRBV29-1 and TRBJ1-5; tentatively, D is TRBD1 (6 bases). The CDR3 spells CSVSQGDQPQHF. The CDR3 DNA reads as TGCAGCGTTTCACAGGGTGATCAGCCCCAGCATTTT.